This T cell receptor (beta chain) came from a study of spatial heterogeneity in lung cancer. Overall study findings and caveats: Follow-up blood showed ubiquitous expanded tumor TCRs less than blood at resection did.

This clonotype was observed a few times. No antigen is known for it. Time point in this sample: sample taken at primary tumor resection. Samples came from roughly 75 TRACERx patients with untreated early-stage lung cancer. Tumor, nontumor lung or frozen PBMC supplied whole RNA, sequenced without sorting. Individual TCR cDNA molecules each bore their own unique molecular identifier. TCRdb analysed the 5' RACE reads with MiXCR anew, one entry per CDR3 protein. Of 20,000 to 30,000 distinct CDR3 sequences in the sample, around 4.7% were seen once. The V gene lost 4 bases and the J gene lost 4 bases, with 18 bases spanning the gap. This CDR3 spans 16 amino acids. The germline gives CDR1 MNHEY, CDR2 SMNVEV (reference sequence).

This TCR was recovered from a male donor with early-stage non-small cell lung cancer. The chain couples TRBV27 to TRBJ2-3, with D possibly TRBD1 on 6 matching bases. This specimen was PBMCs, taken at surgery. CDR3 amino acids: CASSYSTGLGPDTQYF. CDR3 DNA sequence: TGTGCCAGCAGTTACTCAACAGGGTTAGGTCCAGATACGCAGTATTTT.